These 30 T cell receptor beta chains were all obtained from the same sample, sequenced in a study of cytomegalovirus exposure and HLA in healthy donors. PCR used 60 Vbeta primers and 13 Jbeta primers. Some clones are missing from TCRdb's copy, which holds only in-frame ones; the method was immunoSEQ multiplex PCR. The top ten hold about 2% of the sample, which has about 160,000 clones, approximately 84% seen once. The source material was PBMCs. The receptors stem from a man between 18 and 35 years old in good health and CMV-seropositive.

The V and J genes are TRBV7-8 and TRBJ1-1, with 10 nucleotides matching TRBD1. The CDR3 is made up of 15 amino acids. Germline lookup yields CDR1 SGHVS and CDR2 FQNEAQ. V lost 1 base and J lost 4; bases outside the gene matches: 3. CDR3 in DNA: TGTGCCAGCAGCTTAGTCAGGACAGGGGGCACTGAAGCTTTCTTT. Translation gives CASSLVRTGGTEAFF.

This clone was picked up one time. This chain joins TRBV19 and TRBJ2-1; 8 nucleotides agree with TRBD1. This CDR3 is 15 amino acids long. The germline V gene has CDR1 LNHDA and CDR2 SQIVND (reference sequence). J lost 4 bases, V lost 7 bases, and 9 bases had no gene match. CDR3 amino acids: CASNSQGAGYNEQFF. The CDR3 DNA reads as TGTGCCAGTAATTCGCAGGGGGCCGGGTACAATGAGCAGTTCTTC.

This chain joins TRBV2 and TRBJ1-3; weak D call: TRBD1 (5 bases). The CDR3 extends over 14 amino acids. Germline values: CDR1 SNHLY, CDR2 FYNNEI. Trimming removed 7 bases at V and 4 bases at J, with 14 bases between. The CDR3 loop is CASTLGQGGNTIYF. DNA of the CDR3: TGTGCCAGCACCCTCGGGCAGGGCGGAAACACCATATATTTT. Filled out from reference TRBV2 and TRBJ1-3, the complete variable domain reads EPEVTQTPSHQVTQMGQEVILRCVPISNHLYFYWYRQILGQKVEFLVSFYNNEISEKSEIFDDQFSVERPDGSNFTLKIRSTKLEDSAMYFCASTLGQGGNTIYFGEGSWLTVV.

The rearrangement links TRBV6-5 to TRBJ1-1, with 7 positions matching TRBD1. The germline gives CDR1 MNHEY, CDR2 SVGAGI. With 5 bases clipped from V and 2 bases from J, the junction kept 2 bases outside the gene matches. This CDR3 has 13 amino acids. The CDR3 loop reads CASSHRGNTEAFF. The CDR3 DNA is TGTGCCAGCAGTCACAGGGGTAACACTGAAGCTTTCTTT.

The chain employs TRBV25-1 and TRBJ1-2; 7 bases are a match to TRBD1. The CDR3 has 15 residues. J gave up 0 bases and V 4 bases, and 5 bases lay outside the gene matches. From germline, CDR1 is MGHDK and CDR2 SYGVNS. The CDR3 nucleotides are TGTGCCAGCAGTGGCTACAGGGGCGCTAACTATGGCTACACCTTC. Its protein product is CASSGYRGANYGYTF.

Regarding this clone: Additional DNA sequences in this sample encode the identical CDR3. The V gene is TRBV9, the J gene TRBJ2-2, with D unresolved. V gave up 0 bases and J gave up 2 bases, with 5 bases separating them. From germline, CDR1 is SGDLS and CDR2 YYNGEE. The CDR3 length is 14 residues. The CDR3 loop is CASSVAVNTGELFF. CDR3 nucleotide sequence: TGTGCCAGCAGCGTAGCAGTTAACACCGGGGAGCTGTTTTTT.

The chain joins TRBV6-6 to TRBJ1-1; a possible D gene is TRBD1 (5 bases). Trimming stripped 5 bases from V and 1 base from J, with 14 bases between. Germline V gene sequence: CDR1 MNHNY, CDR2 SVGAGI (reference sequence). The CDR3 is 15 amino acids. The CDR3 DNA follows: TGTGCCAGCAGTCCCCACCTCCAGGGGAACACTGAAGCTTTCTTT. Encoded protein: CASSPHLQGNTEAFF.

The chain links TRBV27 to TRBJ2-2, with TRBD2 matching over 9 bases. The CDR3 has 15 residues. Germline V gene lookup returns CDR1 MNHEY and CDR2 SMNVEV (reference sequence). V was clipped by 6 bases and J by 7 bases; unmatched bases: 9. CDR3 loop: CASSIRAGGIGELFF. DNA of the CDR3: TGTGCCAGCAGCATACGAGCGGGGGGAATCGGGGAGCTGTTTTTT.

In its sample, this clone was seen a few times. The V and J genes are TRBV19 and TRBJ1-2; 7 bases line up with TRBD1. Germline lookup yields CDR1 LNHDA and CDR2 SQIVND (reference sequence). The CDR3 is 15 residues long. Germline trimming cut 4 bases from V and 4 bases from J; bases unmatched to any gene: 9. CDR3 protein: CASSTNRGATYGYTF. Written as DNA, the CDR3 is TGTGCCAGTAGTACCAACAGGGGCGCTACCTATGGCTACACCTTC.

This sequence joins TRBV5-1 and TRBJ2-3; 11 positions match TRBD2. This CDR3 comprises 16 residues. CDR1 and CDR2 (germline): SGHRS, YFSETQ. The trim removed 4 bases at V and 4 bases at J, leaving 8 bases unmatched. The CDR3 here is CASSPGGLAVPDTQYF. The CDR3 bases are TGCGCCAGCAGCCCGGGGGGACTAGCGGTACCAGATACGCAGTATTTT.

The V gene is TRBV18, the J gene TRBJ1-2; 9 positions match TRBD1. Looked up from germline, CDR1 is KGHSH and CDR2 is LQKENI. The CDR3 covers 13 residues. Trimming removed 2 bases from V and 8 bases from J; junction bases left unmatched: 3. The CDR3 loop is CASSPRTGEGYTF. The CDR3 DNA reads as TGTGCCAGCTCACCAAGGACAGGGGAGGGCTACACCTTC.

A note on this clone: The identical CDR3 is also encoded by other nucleotide sequences in the sample. This chain links TRBV7-9 with TRBJ2-1, with 8 positions matching TRBD2. The V and J ends lost 5 bases and 0 bases, in that order; junction bases with no gene match: 6. Germline loops: CDR1 SEHNR, CDR2 FQNEAQ (reference sequence). The CDR3 runs to 16 residues. The CDR3 here is CASSPPGGGSYNEQFF. The CDR3 nucleotides are TGTGCCAGCAGCCCCCCCGGGGGGGGCTCCTACAATGAGCAGTTCTTC.

The J gene is TRBJ2-7, the V gene TRBV7-8, with 8 bases matching TRBD1. The CDR3 covers 14 residues. The germline V gene has CDR1 SGHVS and CDR2 FQNEAQ. V was pared by 4 bases and J by 11 bases, with 13 bases of the junction left unmatched. CDR3 amino acids: CASSSTGGSSTEYF. As DNA, the CDR3 is TGTGCCAGCAGCTCAACAGGGGGGTCATCGACGGAGTACTTC. The whole variable domain, remainder taken from reference TRBV7-8 and TRBJ2-7, is GAGVSQSPRYKVAKRGQDVALRCDPISGHVSLFWYQQALGQGPEFLTYFQNEAQLDKSGLPSDRFFAERPEGSVSTLKIQRTQQEDSAVYLCASSSTGGSSTEYFGPGTRLTVT.

This rearrangement joins TRBV11-1 to TRBJ2-6, with 8 bases matching TRBD1. The V and J ends lost 6 bases and 0 bases, in that order; junction bases with no gene match: 7. This CDR3 region has 17 residues. Germline-derived CDR1 and CDR2 are SGHAT and FQDESV (reference sequence). The CDR3 DNA reads as TGTGCCAGCAGGTTACAGGGGACAGGCTCTGGGGCCAACGTCCTGACTTTC. Translated, it gives CASRLQGTGSGANVLTF.

The V and J genes are TRBV27 and TRBJ1-6, with TRBD1 matching over 10 bases. The ends lost 5 bases at V and 4 bases at J; junction bases unmatched: 8. The germline gives CDR1 MNHEY, CDR2 SMNVEV (reference sequence). The CDR3 contains 17 residues. CDR3 residues: CASSASTGGPYNSPLHF. As DNA, the CDR3 is TGTGCCAGCAGTGCATCGACAGGGGGCCCTTATAATTCACCCCTCCACTTT.

V is TRBV5-4 and J is TRBJ2-5, with TRBD1 identical over 8 bases. The CDR3 is 18 residues long. Germline values: CDR1 SGHNT, CDR2 YYREEE (reference sequence). J was trimmed by 4 bases and V by 1 base; bases with no gene match: 15. CDR3 residues: CASSLWGPGGSSGETQYF. CDR3 coding DNA: TGTGCCAGCAGCTTGTGGGGCCCAGGGGGCAGTAGTGGAGAGACCCAGTACTTC. Using reference TRBV5-4 and TRBJ2-5 for the parts outside the CDR3, the full variable domain is ETGVTQSPTHLIKTRGQQVTLRCSSQSGHNTVSWYQQALGQGPQFIFQYYREEENGRGNFPPRFSGLQFPNYSSELNVNALELDDSALYLCASSLWGPGGSSGETQYFGPGTRLLVL.

V usage is TRBV4-1 and J usage is TRBJ2-1; no definite D call. Germline-derived CDR1 and CDR2 are MGHRA and YSYEKL. V lost 0 bases to trimming and J lost 6 bases, with 9 bases between them. The length of the CDR3 is 14 residues. DNA for the CDR3: TGCGCCAGCAGCCAAGAAGTTACAGCCAATGAGCAGTTCTTC. Amino acids: CASSQEVTANEQFF.

This CDR3 reads CASSPVYNTNTGELFF. The CDR3 DNA is TGTGCCAGCTCACCCGTTTACAACACGAACACCGGGGAGCTGTTTTTT. The chain carries TRBV18 and TRBJ2-2, with unresolved D. V was pared by 3 bases and J by 0 bases, with 11 bases between. Germline assignment: CDR1 KGHSH and CDR2 LQKENI. The CDR3 length is 16 residues.

This chain connects TRBV7-7 to TRBJ2-5, with a possible D match to TRBD1 (5 bases). CDR1 is SSHAT and CDR2 is FNYEAQ in the germline V gene (reference sequence). The V end was cut by 3 bases, the J end by 5 bases, with 16 bases between. The length of the CDR3 is 15 residues. CDR3 residues: CASSLGPSTRETQYF. CDR3 DNA: TGTGCCAGCAGCTTGGGGCCCTCGACCAGGGAGACCCAGTACTTC.

The chain recombines TRBV18 with TRBJ2-7; D is perhaps TRBD1 (5 bases). The germline V gene has CDR1 KGHSH and CDR2 LQKENI. This CDR3 spans 14 amino acids. V was clipped by 4 bases and J by 3 bases, with 13 bases between them. As DNA, the CDR3 is TGTGCCAGCTCACTTACCCAGGGTGACTACGAGCAGTACTTC. Its translation: CASSLTQGDYEQYF.

This sequence joins TRBV6-5 and TRBJ1-2, with D uncertain. V shed 2 bases and J shed 5 bases, with 9 bases lying between them. The length of the CDR3 is 13 residues. Germline V gene data show CDR1 as MNHEY and CDR2 as SVGAGI. CDR3 protein: CASSYEAAYGYTF. The CDR3 coding sequence is TGTGCCAGCAGTTACGAGGCAGCTTATGGCTACACCTTC.

A remark on this clone: Relative to the germline gene, one junction end is altered; a read error may explain this. Distinct nucleotide sequences in the sample also encode this CDR3. The rearrangement joins TRBV16 to TRBJ1-1, with D tentatively TRBD1 (5 bases). The length of the CDR3 is 14 residues. Looked up from germline, CDR1 is KGHSY and CDR2 is FQNENV. The CDR3: CASSQSIRDSEAFF. The CDR3 DNA is TGTGCCAGCAGCCAATCGATCAGGGATTCTGAAGCTTTCTTC.

The J gene is TRBJ2-5, the V gene TRBV7-3, with 13 bases lining up with TRBD2. The length of the CDR3 is 15 residues. J was trimmed by 7 bases and V by 6 bases; bases with no gene match: 8. Germline V gene lookup returns CDR1 SGHTA and CDR2 FQGTGA. CDR3 sequence: CASSPTSGGPGTQYF. In DNA, the CDR3 is TGTGCCAGCAGTCCGACTAGCGGGGGGCCGGGGACCCAGTACTTC.

The V and J genes are TRBV27 and TRBJ1-2, with 8 bases lining up with TRBD1. Trimming removed 6 bases from V and 6 bases from J; junction bases left unmatched: 6. Germline V lookup: CDR1 MNHEY, CDR2 SMNVEV (reference sequence). This CDR3 spans 13 amino acids. The CDR3 is CASRTGAIDGYTF. CDR3 DNA sequence: TGTGCCAGCAGGACAGGGGCCATTGATGGCTACACCTTC.

This clone was found a few times. This chain connects TRBV21-1 to TRBJ2-2; the D segment call TRBD1 is taken from the table without a DNA check. TRBV21-1 is a documented pseudogene. There are 16 residues in the CDR3. For the CDR3, the DNA is TGTGCCAGCAGCCCCCGGGACAGGGGGCTGAGCGGGGAGCTGTTTTTT. Amino acids: CASSPRDRGLSGELFF.

Worth noting for this clone: A junction boundary mismatches the germline segment, possibly from a read error. The chain uses TRBV5-1 and TRBJ2-6; 7 nucleotides match TRBD1. Germline V CDR1 and CDR2: SGHRS, YFSETQ. CDR3 length equals 15 residues. Written as DNA, the CDR3 is TGCGCCAGCGGGGACAGTGCCTCTGGGGCCAACGGCCTGACTTTC. Translation gives CASGDSASGANGLTF.

V gene TRBV19 combines with J gene TRBJ1-2; D uncertain. The V end was cut by 1 base, the J end by 6 bases, with 9 bases between. This CDR3 has 13 amino acids. Germline lookup yields CDR1 LNHDA and CDR2 SQIVND (reference sequence). CDR3 DNA sequence: TGTGCCAGTAGTATAGGGTCCGGGGATGGCTACACCTTC. Protein product: CASSIGSGDGYTF.

The chain joins TRBV11-2 to TRBJ2-5; 8 bases align to TRBD1. The CDR3 length is 17 residues. Germline V gene lookup returns CDR1 SGHAT and CDR2 FQNNGV. V shed 4 bases and J 5 bases; nucleotides not matched to a gene: 15. The DNA for the CDR3 is TGTGCCAGCAGCTCAAACAGGGGGAGTACGAGAGGGGAGACCCAGTACTTC. Translated: CASSSNRGSTRGETQYF.

This chain's CDR3 is CASSERMADDSGANVLTF. CDR3 bases: TGTGCCAGCAGCGAGCGGATGGCGGACGACTCTGGGGCCAACGTCCTGACTTTC. The V and J genes are TRBV9 and TRBJ2-6; a possible D gene is TRBD2 (5 bases). Germline loops: CDR1 SGDLS, CDR2 YYNGEE. The CDR3 has 18 residues. Trimming cost V 3 bases and J 0 bases, with 16 bases left between them. The full variable domain, with the rest looked up from reference TRBV9 and TRBJ2-6, is DSGVTQTPKHLITATGQRVTLRCSPRSGDLSVYWYQQSLDQGLQFLIQYYNGEERAKGNILERFSAQQFPDLHSELNLSSLELGDSALYFCASSERMADDSGANVLTFGAGSRLTVL.

The sample holds one count of this clone. The rearrangement joins TRBV6-6 to TRBJ2-2, with D perhaps matching TRBD2 (6 bases). The V end lost 8 bases, the J end lost 4 bases, and 11 bases lay between the germline ends. Germline V gives CDR1 MNHNY, CDR2 SVGAGI (reference sequence). The CDR3 has 13 amino acids. The CDR3 DNA reads as TGTGCCAGCCGCCCCGGGGGCACCGGGGAGCTGTTTTTT. Amino acid sequence: CASRPGGTGELFF.